Following are 10 T cell receptor beta chains from one sample sequenced in a study of monozygotic twins with inflammatory bowel disease. TCRdb re-called the 5' RACE reads; one entry per CDR3 protein, DNA not given. The sample data list over 200,000 distinct CDR3 sequences. The sequenced material came from blood. The source is a human donor with ulcerative colitis or Crohn's disease, or a healthy co-twin of an affected twin (not recorded which).

The gene calls are TRBV7-8 and TRBJ2-6. CDR3 length equals 17 residues. Germline V gene lookup returns CDR1 SGHVS and CDR2 FQNEAQ. The CDR3 sequence: CASSLARVVSGANVLTF.

V and J are TRBV5-1 and TRBJ2-1; the TCRdb D gene call, TRBD2, has no DNA to confirm it. Germline V gene lookup returns CDR1 SGHRS and CDR2 YFSETQ. The CDR3 extends over 17 amino acids. CDR3: CASSWAPSRTSYNEQFF.

The chain carries TRBV5-4 and TRBJ2-3; TCRdb proposes TRBD2, but this gene call is untestable without DNA. The CDR3 runs to 15 residues. Germline CDR1 reads SGHNT; CDR2 reads YYREEE (reference sequence). CDR3 sequence: CASRIAGVSTDTQYF.

The rearrangement uses TRBV7-9 and TRBJ1-2. The CDR3 length is 13 residues. Germline CDR1 is SEHNR and CDR2 is FQNEAQ (reference sequence). The CDR3: CASSVGLLGGYTF.

CDR3 residues: CASSLVSGEQYF. J is TRBJ2-7 and V is TRBV5-1. Germline CDR1 is SGHRS and CDR2 is YFSETQ. This CDR3 comprises 12 residues. Full variable domain (remainder filled in from reference TRBV5-1 and TRBJ2-7): KAGVTQTPRYLIKTRGQQVTLSCSPISGHRSVSWYQQTPGQGLQFLFEYFSETQRNKGNFPGRFSGRQFSNSRSEMNVSTLELGDSALYLCASSLVSGEQYFGPGTRLTVT.

The chain employs TRBV25-1 and TRBJ1-2. This CDR3 has 13 residues. Germline CDR1 reads MGHDK; CDR2 reads SYGVNS. CDR3 amino acids: CASSSDKNYGYTF.

The chain couples TRBV5-1 to TRBJ1-6; there is no DNA to check the TCRdb D call of TRBD1. This CDR3 has 13 residues. The germline CDR1 and CDR2 sequences are SGHRS and YFSETQ. The CDR3 loop reads CASSWTGRAPLHF.

The V call is TRBV5-1, the J call TRBJ1-1. The length of the CDR3 is 13 residues. Germline V gene lookup returns CDR1 SGHRS and CDR2 YFSETQ. CDR3 residues: CASSLGGTREAFF.

The J gene is TRBJ2-1, the V gene TRBV4-1; lacking DNA, the TRBD1 call made by TCRdb goes unchecked. The CDR3 consists of 16 residues. Germline CDR1 MGHRA, CDR2 YSYEKL. The CDR3 reads CASSQVETGDRNEQFF.

The gene calls are TRBV2 and TRBJ2-7. The CDR3 sequence is 13 residues long. Germline assignment: CDR1 SNHLY and CDR2 FYNNEI. The CDR3 protein is CASSEDSSGEQYF.